This T cell receptor (beta chain) was identified in a study of cytomegalovirus exposure and HLA in healthy donors. The CDR3 loop spans 16 amino acids. The ends lost 5 bases at V and 3 bases at J; junction bases unmatched: 10. The germline CDR1 and CDR2 sequences are SGHTA and FQGTGA. The study ran its PCR with 60 Vbeta and 13 Jbeta primers. In the authors' workflow: Later, 75 million to 100 million unique TCR beta chains were counted in an analysis, and approximately 10 million of them were shared. Assay: immunoSEQ multiplex PCR; the TCRdb copy retains only in-frame clones and omits some. V and J calls and clone size are copied from that table; D and trimming were computed from the DNA. The sample lists approximately 180,000 clones, roughly nine tenths occurring once.

The chain joins TRBV7-3 to TRBJ2-1; 7 bases are a match to TRBD1. Input material: PBMCs. The source of this sequence is a girl under three years old in good health and CMV-seronegative. CDR3 loop: CASSGYGQVRYNEQFF. CDR3 nucleotide sequence: TGTGCCAGCAGCGGATACGGACAGGTGCGCTACAATGAGCAGTTCTTC. Variable domain in full (rest from reference TRBV7-3 and TRBJ2-1): GAGVSQTPSNKVTEKGKYVELRCDPISGHTALYWYRQSLGQGPEFLIYFQGTGAADDSGLPNDRFFAVRPEGSVSTLKIQRTERGDSAVYLCASSGYGQVRYNEQFFGPGTRLTVL.